The 27 T cell receptor beta chains listed next were all sequenced from one sample in a study of T cells in women clearing cervical HPV infection. Clones were read by immunoSEQ multiplex PCR, and TCRdb kept only the in-frame ones, dropping some. The clone table shows over 30,000 clones, with the ten largest holding less than 2%. The source material was blood buffy coat. Receptors originate from a woman aged 18 to 75 with a cervical HPV16 infection that either progressed to CIN3+ or cleared (not recorded which).

The chain's CDR3 is CASSDSGGQETQYF. Partial CDR3 DNA: TGTGCCAGCAGCGACAGCGGGGGCCAAGAGACC. This chain links TRBV7-2 with TRBJ2-5, with 8 bases aligning to TRBD2. The CDR3 is cut off 3 residues early in the read; its end comes from the germline J gene. Trimming took 5 bases from V and 1 from J; bases not matched to a gene: 3. From germline, CDR1 is SGHTA and CDR2 FQGNSA. This CDR3 has 14 amino acids.

A remark on this clone: The read terminates 3 residues before the CDR3 end, so the remaining end is supplied by the germline J gene. This chain joins TRBV6-2 or TRBV6-3 and TRBJ2-5, with D possibly being TRBD1 (6 bases). Germline CDR1 reads MNHEY; CDR2 reads SVGEGT. The CDR3 contains 15 residues. V was trimmed by 5 bases and J by 4 bases, leaving 17 bases between them. The CDR3 is CASSQRGSRGETQYF. CDR3 bases read: TGTGCCAGCAGTCAAAGGGGGTCTAGGGGAGAGACC.

A note on this clone: Read sequence stops 3 residues before the CDR3 end, and the germline J gene provides the missing end. This chain joins TRBV5-1 and TRBJ2-1; 7 nucleotides agree with TRBD2. Germline V gene lookup returns CDR1 SGHRS and CDR2 YFSETQ. This CDR3 comprises 15 residues. V dropped 4 bases and J dropped 3; count of bases not matched to a gene: 7. CDR3 DNA, as far as it was read: TGCGCCAGCAGCCCAAATAGCGGGTTCTACAATGAG. Translated, it gives CASSPNSGFYNE. The complete CDR3 reads CASSPNSGFYNEQFF.

To note about this clone: The read terminates 3 residues before the CDR3 end, so the remaining end is supplied by the germline J gene. The rearrangement joins TRBV19 to TRBJ2-7; 9 bases are shared with TRBD1. The CDR3 contains 12 residues. V lost 7 bases to trimming and J lost 5 bases; unmatched junction nucleotides: 3. Per the germline V gene, CDR1 is LNHDA and CDR2 is SQIVND (reference sequence). The sequenced part of the CDR3 DNA is TGTGCCAGTAAGGGACAGGGACACGAG. Translating gives CASKGQGHE. The entire CDR3 protein reads CASKGQGHEQYF.

A remark on this clone: The read ends 3 residues shy of where the CDR3 ends; the end is completed using the germline J gene. The V and J genes are TRBV18 and TRBJ2-1; 7 nucleotides agree with TRBD1. The ends lost 6 bases at V and 9 bases at J; junction bases unmatched: 8. The CDR3 extends over 13 amino acids. Germline V gene lookup returns CDR1 KGHSH and CDR2 LQKENI. The covered CDR3 bases are TGTGCCAGCTCGCCGGCGAGGGGGCTTGAG. Translating gives CASSPARGLE. In full, the CDR3 is CASSPARGLEQFF.

About this clone itself: The read gets to within 3 residues of the CDR3 end, and the germline J gene fills in the rest. The V call is TRBV2, the J call TRBJ2-2; perhaps TRBD2 as D (5 bases). Trimming shortened V by 4 bases and J by 8 bases, and 8 bases separated the two germline ends. The length of the CDR3 is 12 residues. The germline V gene has CDR1 SNHLY and CDR2 FYNNEI. The DNA read from the CDR3 is TGTGCCAGCAGTGGAACGGGGGGGGAG. Its translation: CASSGTGGE. From start to end, the CDR3 is CASSGTGGELFF.

Of note for this clone: The missing CDR3 end, 3 residues past where the read stops, is filled in from the germline J gene. This sequence joins TRBV7-6 and TRBJ2-5; perhaps TRBD1 as D (6 bases). Per germline, CDR1 SGHVS and CDR2 FNYEAQ. There are 15 residues in the CDR3. Trimming left V 6 bases short and J 1 base short, with 15 bases between. The CDR3 sequence: CASSSGAGAQETQYF. The CDR3 DNA, read in part, is TGTGCCAGCAGTTCAGGGGCAGGGGCCCAAGAGACC.

Judged by frequency, this clone is medium-sized. The observed sequence ends 3 residues before the CDR3 terminus, with the missing tail filled in from the germline J gene. The chain employs TRBV7-2 and TRBJ2-3; 7 nucleotides align to TRBD2. CDR3 length equals 15 residues. V dropped 2 bases and J dropped 2; count of bases not matched to a gene: 4. CDR1 is SGHTA and CDR2 is FQGNSA in the germline V gene. CDR3 DNA, as far as it was read: TGTGCCAGCAGCTTAATAAGCGGGACCACAGATACG. It is translated as CASSLISGTTDT. The CDR3 in its entirety is CASSLISGTTDTQYF.

The CDR3 here is CASSSSGGAYNEQFF. The CDR3 bases that were read are TGTGCCAGCAGCTCAAGCGGGGGCGCATACAATGAG. This sequence joins TRBV7-9 and TRBJ2-1, with 8 bases identical to TRBD2. The read ends 3 residues shy of where the CDR3 ends; the end is completed using the germline J gene. V was pared by 4 bases and J by 4 bases, with 6 bases of the junction left unmatched. CDR3 length equals 15 residues. From germline, CDR1 is SEHNR and CDR2 FQNEAQ (reference sequence). The complete variable domain, with remaining parts taken from reference TRBV7-9 and TRBJ2-1, reads DTGVSQNPRHKITKRGQNVTFRCDPISEHNRLYWYRQTLGQGPEFLTYFQNEAQLEKSRLLSDRFSAERPKGSFSTLEIQRTEQGDSAMYLCASSSSGGAYNEQFFGPGTRLTVL.

A remark on this clone: Read sequence stops 3 residues before the CDR3 end, and the germline J gene provides the missing end. The V gene is TRBV5-5, the J gene TRBJ1-1; D is unclear. CDR3 length equals 15 residues. V lost 0 bases to trimming and J lost 2 bases, with 11 bases between them. CDR1 and CDR2 (germline): SGHKS, YYEKEE (reference sequence). CDR3 DNA, as far as it was read: TGTGCCAGCAGCTTGGTCCCAGGTACTAACACTGAA. The encoded protein is CASSLVPGTNTE. The whole CDR3 reads CASSLVPGTNTEAFF.

Remarks on this clone: The missing CDR3 end, 3 residues past where the read stops, is filled in from the germline J gene. The chain is built from TRBV20-1 and TRBJ2-3; TRBD2 matches at 9 bases. Trimming cost V 6 bases and J 5 bases; bases outside gene matches: 12. The CDR3 contains 15 residues. CDR1 and CDR2 from the germline V gene are DFQATT and SNEGSKA (reference sequence). The part of the CDR3 DNA that was read is TGCAGTGCCCTGGGAGCGGGGGGCGTTTTAGATACG. Amino acids: CSALGAGGVLDT. The whole CDR3 protein reads CSALGAGGVLDTQYF.

As to this clone: The read halts 3 residues ahead of the CDR3 end, with the missing end drawn from the germline J gene. The V gene is TRBV7-8, the J gene TRBJ1-2; D is ambiguous. V was shortened by 5 bases and J by 7 bases, with 23 bases between the two germline ends. Germline V gene lookup returns CDR1 SGHVS and CDR2 FQNEAQ. CDR3 length: 16 residues. The DNA read from the CDR3 is TGTGCCAGCAGCCCCCTAGTAAAAAGTGGCCTCTTTGGC. Encoded protein: CASSPLVKSGLFG. The full CDR3 protein reads CASSPLVKSGLFGYTF.

Turning to this clone: Sequencing ends 3 residues short of the CDR3 end; the germline J gene provides the rest. V usage is TRBV19 and J usage is TRBJ2-3; the D is unclear. CDR1 is LNHDA and CDR2 is SQIVND in the germline V gene (reference sequence). The CDR3 consists of 15 residues. CDR3: CASSSLHSSNQPQYF. The CDR3 bases that were read are TGTGCCAGTAGTAGCCTCCACAGCTCCAATCAGCCG. Using reference TRBV19 and TRBJ2-3 for the parts outside the CDR3, the full variable domain is DGGITQSPKYLFRKEGQNVTLSCEQNLNHDAMYWYRQDPGQGLRLIYYSQIVNDFQKGDIAEGYSVSREKKESFPLTVTSAQKNPTAFYLCASSSLHSSNQPQYFGPGTRLTVL.

Comments on this clone: The read ends 3 residues early relative to the CDR3; the germline J gene fills the gap. J is TRBJ1-1 and V is TRBV7-2; D perhaps matches TRBD1 (5 bases). The germline CDR1 and CDR2 sequences are SGHTA and FQGNSA. There are 14 residues in the CDR3. Trimming removed 4 bases from V and 6 bases from J, with 15 bases in between. The covered CDR3 bases are TGTGCCAGCAGCTCTCAGGGTGTTGGGGCTGAA. Protein: CASSSQGVGAE. The CDR3 reads in full as CASSSQGVGAEAFF.

Remarks on this clone: The CDR3 end falls 3 residues outside the read, so it is completed with the germline J gene. The chain recombines TRBV14 with TRBJ2-7; 8 positions agree with TRBD2. From germline, CDR1 is SGHDN and CDR2 FVKESK. With 4 bases clipped from V and 2 bases from J, the junction kept 7 bases outside the gene matches. CDR3 length equals 15 residues. CDR3: CASSLSGRGAYEQYF. The CDR3 DNA, read in part, is TGTGCCAGCAGCCTCAGCGGGAGAGGGGCCTACGAG.

Concerning this clone itself: The read comes to an end 3 residues before the CDR3 does, leaving the germline J gene to fill in the end. This rearrangement joins TRBV5-4 to TRBJ1-2, with 8 bases lining up with TRBD1. Germline V gene lookup returns CDR1 SGHNT and CDR2 YYREEE (reference sequence). The CDR3 covers 13 residues. CDR3 DNA (partial): TGTGCCAGCAGCTTGGAGGCAGGGGGCGGC. Translating it yields CASSLEAGGG. The whole CDR3 region reads CASSLEAGGGYTF.

With respect to this clone: The read ends 3 residues early relative to the CDR3; the germline J gene fills the gap. This sequence joins TRBV18 and TRBJ1-1; D gene ambiguous. The CDR3 spans 14 residues. Trimming removed 2 bases at V and 5 bases at J, with 12 bases between. The germline V gene has CDR1 KGHSH and CDR2 LQKENI. Incomplete CDR3 DNA: TGTGCCAGCTCACCAGGGCAGTCTCGGACTGAA. It is translated as CASSPGQSRTE. The entire CDR3 protein reads CASSPGQSRTEAFF. The full variable domain, with the rest looked up from reference TRBV18 and TRBJ1-1, is NAGVMQNPRHLVRRRGQEARLRCSPMKGHSHVYWYRQLPEEGLKFMVYLQKENIIDESGMPKERFSAEFPKEGPSILRIQQVVRGDSAAYFCASSPGQSRTEAFFGQGTRLTVV.

To note about this clone: The read ends 3 residues shy of where the CDR3 ends; the end is completed using the germline J gene. The V and J genes are TRBV28 and TRBJ2-7; 9 nucleotides align to TRBD1. Germline loops: CDR1 MDHEN, CDR2 SYDVKM. This CDR3 has 14 amino acids. Trimming took 6 bases from V and 2 from J; bases not matched to a gene: 5. The sequenced part of the CDR3 DNA is TGTGCCAGCAGGGCCGGGACAGGGACCTACGAG. This gives the protein CASRAGTGTYE. The whole CDR3 region reads CASRAGTGTYEQYF.

Points on this clone: The read gets to within 3 residues of the CDR3 end, and the germline J gene fills in the rest. The chain links TRBV7-9 to TRBJ2-5; 10 nucleotides agree with TRBD1. Looked up from germline, CDR1 is SEHNR and CDR2 is FQNEAQ (reference sequence). This CDR3 region has 15 residues. The V gene end was trimmed by 5 bases and the J gene end by 5 bases; junction bases not matched to a gene: 8. CDR3 sequence: CASSHGTGEFETQYF. CDR3 DNA, as far as it was read: TGTGCCAGCAGCCACGGGACAGGGGAGTTCGAGACC.

In the case of this clone: The CDR3 extends 3 residues past the end of the read, so its final part is completed from the germline J gene. The chain joins TRBV6-1 to TRBJ2-1, with TRBD1 as a possible D gene (5 bases). This CDR3 has 13 residues. V was pared by 3 bases and J by 7 bases, with 10 bases between. Germline lookup yields CDR1 MNHNS and CDR2 SASEGT. The CDR3 region is CASSDSRANEQFF. The CDR3 DNA, read in part, is TGTGCCAGCAGTGATAGCAGGGCTAATGAG.

As concerns this clone: The read ends 3 residues early relative to the CDR3; the germline J gene fills the gap. The J gene is TRBJ2-5, the V gene TRBV7-8; 8 bases are a match to TRBD2. There are 16 residues in the CDR3. CDR1 and CDR2 from the germline V gene are SGHVS and FQNEAQ. The V gene end was trimmed by 4 bases and the J gene end by 5 bases; junction bases not matched to a gene: 12. CDR3 region: CASSSYQAGAGETQYF. The sequenced part of the CDR3 DNA is TGTGCCAGCAGCTCCTATCAAGCGGGGGCGGGGGAGACC. Full variable domain (remainder filled in from reference TRBV7-8 and TRBJ2-5): GAGVSQSPRYKVAKRGQDVALRCDPISGHVSLFWYQQALGQGPEFLTYFQNEAQLDKSGLPSDRFFAERPEGSVSTLKIQRTQQEDSAVYLCASSSYQAGAGETQYFGPGTRLLVL.

The covered CDR3 bases are TGTGCCACCAGCACCGGGACAGGGAGGGGTCAGGAGACC. Translating it yields CATSTGTGRGQET. In full, the CDR3 is CATSTGTGRGQETQYF. The rearrangement links TRBV15 to TRBJ2-5, with TRBD1 matching 9 bases. The read terminates 3 residues before the CDR3 end, so the remaining end is supplied by the germline J gene. This CDR3 is 16 amino acids long. V lost 4 bases, J lost 5 bases, and 11 bases stayed unmatched. The germline V gene has CDR1 LNHNV and CDR2 YYDKDF (reference sequence).

The CDR3 sequence: CASRSLSGSYEQYF. The DNA read from the CDR3 is TGTGCCAGCAGATCGCTGTCCGGCTCCTACGAG. The rearrangement uses TRBV6-2 or TRBV6-3 and TRBJ2-7; no clear D. The read terminates 3 residues before the CDR3 end, so the remaining end is supplied by the germline J gene. CDR1 is MNHEY and CDR2 is SVGEGT in the germline V gene. V dropped 6 bases and J dropped 0 bases, with 12 bases sitting between them. The CDR3 loop spans 14 amino acids.

Incomplete CDR3 DNA: TGCAGCGTGGACCATGGGACAGGGGGCAGTGGC. Amino acid sequence: CSVDHGTGGSG. From start to end, the CDR3 is CSVDHGTGGSGYTF. The chain links TRBV29-1 to TRBJ1-2, with 12 bases lining up with TRBD1. The CDR3 goes on 3 residues after the read ends, and that part is filled in from the germline J gene. Germline V CDR1 and CDR2: SQVTM, ANQGSEA. The CDR3 covers 14 residues. Trimming removed 6 bases from V and 7 bases from J; junction bases left unmatched: 9.

Notes on this clone: The read halts 3 residues ahead of the CDR3 end, with the missing end drawn from the germline J gene. The chain joins TRBV6-2 or TRBV6-3 to TRBJ2-1; 8 bases line up with TRBD1. The junction had 9 bases not matched to a gene; V was cut back by 2 bases and J by 6 bases. CDR3 length equals 16 residues. Germline V CDR1 and CDR2: MNHEY, SVGEGT. The CDR3: CASSYKGRGRSNEQFF. CDR3 DNA, as far as it was read: TGTGCCAGCAGTTACAAGGGCAGGGGGCGTAGCAATGAG.

Concerning this clone itself: The CDR3 end is not reached by the read, which stops 3 residues before it; the germline J gene fills it in. The chain combines TRBV20-1 with TRBJ2-5; TRBD2 agrees at 10 bases. The CDR3 extends over 13 amino acids. Germline loops: CDR1 DFQATT, CDR2 SNEGSKA (reference sequence). The V and J ends lost 5 bases and 2 bases, in that order; junction bases with no gene match: 2. The CDR3 protein is CSAPLAGQETQYF. CDR3 DNA, as far as it was read: TGCAGTGCTCCACTAGCGGGGCAAGAGACC.

For this clone: The read ends 3 residues before the CDR3 terminus; that terminus is restored from the germline J gene. The gene calls are TRBV19 and TRBJ1-2, with a weak D call TRBD1 (5 bases). CDR1 is LNHDA, CDR2 SQIVND, per germline (reference sequence). The length of the CDR3 is 15 residues. The sequenced part of the CDR3 DNA is TGTGCCAGTAGTATAGGTGGGGGGACCTACAATGAC. As protein: CASSIGGGTYND. The complete CDR3 reads CASSIGGGTYNDYTF.